This T cell receptor beta chain was identified during a study of T cell responses to AZD1222 COVID-19 vaccine. Points from the study as a whole: Most donors were white British, females outnumbered males, and clonal diversity was possibly underestimated. Sampling that yielded the repertoires occurred only after the peak T cell response. Regions 160-218 and 743-854 held dominance among vaccine-associated CD4 TCRs, which spanned spike.

The assay was immunoSEQ multiplex PCR, and TCRdb's table has in-frame clones only and misses some. Of roughly 200,000 clones listed, roughly 91% are singletons. Concerning this clone itself: As yet, its antigen is unknown.

Germline trimming cut 2 bases from V and 3 bases from J; bases unmatched to any gene: 8. The V gene's germline CDR1 is SGHNT and CDR2 YYREEE (reference sequence). CDR3 length: 16 residues. The TCR originated in an adult who received the MenACWY meningococcal vaccine as a control. The V and J genes are TRBV5-4 and TRBJ2-1; 7 bases are a match to TRBD1. Sequencing used peripheral blood, obtained 28 days after the second dose of the MenACWY control vaccine. The CDR3 DNA reads as TGTGCCAGCAGCTTACCTTTGACAGGGAGCTACAATGAGCAGTTCTTC. Translation gives CASSLPLTGSYNEQFF. Full variable domain (remainder filled in from reference TRBV5-4 and TRBJ2-1): ETGVTQSPTHLIKTRGQQVTLRCSSQSGHNTVSWYQQALGQGPQFIFQYYREEENGRGNFPPRFSGLQFPNYSSELNVNALELDDSALYLCASSLPLTGSYNEQFFGPGTRLTVL.